A selection of T cell receptor beta chains follows, all from one sample in a study of T-cell memory formation after mild COVID-19. TCRdb independently ran MiXCR on the 5' RACE reads; one entry per CDR3 protein. In the table there are roughly 260,000 distinct CDR3 sequences, around 17% of which are singletons. The material sequenced was PBMCs or a T cell subset sorted from them (not recorded which). The receptor set was obtained from a man between 18 and 35 years old who had mild COVID-19 (a few samples of this study predate the infection). Cell type and time point are not known. Both conserved end residues are part of each CDR3. Each record gives: J gene, D gene, clone size, V gene, CDR3 protein, CDR3 DNA. A D gene is named only where the DNA matches it firmly. Clone size is not always given. Where it is, it says once, few, many or a class for expanded clones.

j_call: TRBJ2-2
d_call: NA
clone_size: few
v_call: TRBV5-1
cdr3_aa: CASSMEGALWSTGELFF
cdr3_nt: TGCGCCAGCAGCATGGAGGGGGCCCTATGGAGCACCGGGGAGCTGTTTTTT

j_call: TRBJ2-7
d_call: NA
clone_size: few
v_call: TRBV19
cdr3_aa: CASSARPHYEQYF
cdr3_nt: TGTGCCAGTAGCGCCAGACCTCATTACGAGCAGTACTTC

j_call: TRBJ2-3
d_call: NA
clone_size: NA
v_call: TRBV7-8
cdr3_aa: CASTYRPWARDTQYF
cdr3_nt: TGTGCCAGCACTTACAGGCCCTGGGCCAGGGATACGCAGTATTTT

j_call: TRBJ1-2
d_call: NA
clone_size: NA
v_call: TRBV12-3/TRBV12-4
cdr3_aa: CASIPLQSNYGYTF
cdr3_nt: TGTGCCAGCATCCCTTTACAGAGTAACTATGGCTACACCTTC

j_call: TRBJ2-3
d_call: NA
clone_size: many
v_call: TRBV7-2
cdr3_aa: CASSLGASTDTQYF
cdr3_nt: TGTGCCAGCAGCTTAGGCGCTAGCACAGATACGCAGTATTTT

j_call: TRBJ1-5
d_call: NA
clone_size: NA
v_call: TRBV29-1
cdr3_aa: CSVGDGNQPQHF
cdr3_nt: TGCAGCGTGGGGGACGGTAATCAGCCCCAGCATTTT

j_call: TRBJ1-2
d_call: NA
clone_size: few
v_call: TRBV11-2
cdr3_aa: CASSLEGRGGNYGYTF
cdr3_nt: TGTGCCAGCAGCTTAGAGGGCAGGGGCGGAAACTATGGCTACACCTTC

j_call: TRBJ1-2
d_call: NA
clone_size: NA
v_call: TRBV10-3
cdr3_aa: CAISESRAFGYTF
cdr3_nt: TGTGCCATCAGTGAGTCCCGCGCCTTTGGCTACACCTTC

j_call: TRBJ2-3
d_call: NA
clone_size: NA
v_call: TRBV28
cdr3_aa: CASDRGGTDTQYF
cdr3_nt: TGTGCCAGCGACAGAGGAGGCACAGATACGCAGTATTTT

j_call: TRBJ1-6
d_call: NA
clone_size: few
v_call: TRBV11-3
cdr3_aa: CASSLTGTNSPLHF
cdr3_nt: TGTGCCAGCAGCTTAACAGGGACTAATTCACCCCTCCACTTT

j_call: TRBJ2-3
d_call: NA
clone_size: few
v_call: TRBV4-3
cdr3_aa: CASSQVVSSSDTQYF
cdr3_nt: TGCGCCAGCAGCCAAGTGGTCAGTTCATCGGATACGCAGTATTTT

j_call: TRBJ2-1
d_call: NA
clone_size: NA
v_call: TRBV7-2
cdr3_aa: CASSNIRPDNEQFF
cdr3_nt: TGTGCCAGCAGCAACATTCGCCCCGACAATGAGCAGTTCTTC

j_call: TRBJ1-1
d_call: TRBD1
clone_size: few
v_call: TRBV4-3
cdr3_aa: CASSRQGLTEAFF
cdr3_nt: TGCGCCAGCAGCCGACAGGGGCTCACTGAAGCTTTCTTT

j_call: TRBJ2-3
d_call: NA
clone_size: few
v_call: TRBV20-1
cdr3_aa: CSARPGGLDRGDTQYF
cdr3_nt: TGCAGTGCTAGACCCGGAGGGTTAGACCGGGGTGATACGCAGTATTTT

j_call: TRBJ2-7
d_call: TRBD2
clone_size: few
v_call: TRBV12-3/TRBV12-4
cdr3_aa: CASSWGLAGGGYEQYF
cdr3_nt: TGTGCCAGCAGTTGGGGACTAGCGGGGGGCGGTTACGAGCAGTACTTC

j_call: TRBJ1-5
d_call: TRBD1
clone_size: many
v_call: TRBV5-5
cdr3_aa: CASSSPGQGPQPQHF
cdr3_nt: TGTGCCAGCAGCTCCCCGGGACAGGGGCCCCAGCCCCAGCATTTT

j_call: TRBJ1-2
d_call: NA
clone_size: NA
v_call: TRBV6-2/TRBV6-3
cdr3_aa: CASSTPRGGVGYTF
cdr3_nt: TGTGCCAGCAGCACCCCACGGGGGGGTGTTGGCTACACCTTC

j_call: TRBJ1-1
d_call: NA
clone_size: NA
v_call: TRBV7-2
cdr3_aa: CASSLDDSKAFF
cdr3_nt: TGTGCCAGCAGCTTAGACGACAGTAAAGCTTTCTTT

j_call: TRBJ2-3
d_call: NA
clone_size: NA
v_call: TRBV11-2
cdr3_aa: CASSPDMWGTDTQYF
cdr3_nt: TGTGCCAGCAGCCCGGATATGTGGGGCACAGATACGCAGTATTTT

j_call: TRBJ1-5
d_call: TRBD1
clone_size: NA
v_call: TRBV10-3
cdr3_aa: CAIRQGAGQPQHF
cdr3_nt: TGTGCCATCAGGCAGGGGGCTGGTCAGCCCCAGCATTTT

j_call: TRBJ2-5
d_call: TRBD2
clone_size: many
v_call: TRBV5-1
cdr3_aa: CASSNGLAMAETQYF
cdr3_nt: TGCGCCAGCAGCAACGGACTAGCTATGGCAGAGACCCAGTACTTC

j_call: TRBJ1-2
d_call: TRBD1
clone_size: NA
v_call: TRBV7-9
cdr3_aa: CASSPGGTGGAGYTF
cdr3_nt: TGTGCCAGCAGCCCAGGCGGGACAGGTGGGGCTGGCTACACCTTC

j_call: TRBJ1-1
d_call: TRBD1
clone_size: NA
v_call: TRBV6-1
cdr3_aa: CASSVTDRGQAFF
cdr3_nt: TGTGCCAGCAGTGTTACTGACAGGGGGCAAGCTTTCTTT

j_call: TRBJ1-1
d_call: NA
clone_size: NA
v_call: TRBV28
cdr3_aa: CASSWLSGGTEAFF
cdr3_nt: TGTGCCAGCAGTTGGTTGTCGGGGGGCACTGAAGCTTTCTTT

j_call: TRBJ2-1
d_call: NA
clone_size: few
v_call: TRBV6-5
cdr3_aa: CASSYRGRAEYNEQFF
cdr3_nt: TGTGCCAGCAGTTACCGCGGCAGAGCAGAGTACAATGAGCAGTTCTTC

j_call: TRBJ2-5
d_call: TRBD2
clone_size: NA
v_call: TRBV20-1
cdr3_aa: CSARPSGKETQYF
cdr3_nt: TGCAGTGCTAGACCTAGCGGGAAAGAGACCCAGTACTTC

j_call: TRBJ1-6
d_call: TRBD1
clone_size: NA
v_call: TRBV18
cdr3_aa: CASSPFAPGQGKSPLHF
cdr3_nt: TGTGCCAGCTCACCCTTCGCCCCGGGACAGGGGAAATCACCCCTCCACTTT

j_call: TRBJ2-2
d_call: TRBD2
clone_size: NA
v_call: TRBV7-2
cdr3_aa: CASSTLAGGHAGELFF
cdr3_nt: TGTGCCAGCAGCACCTTAGCGGGGGGGCATGCCGGGGAGCTGTTTTTT

j_call: TRBJ1-5
d_call: TRBD1
clone_size: NA
v_call: TRBV12-3/TRBV12-4
cdr3_aa: CASTGDREDQPQHF
cdr3_nt: TGTGCCAGCACCGGGGACAGGGAGGATCAGCCCCAGCATTTT

j_call: TRBJ2-7
d_call: NA
clone_size: NA
v_call: TRBV6-2/TRBV6-3
cdr3_aa: CASSTGPNRVRELSYEQYF
cdr3_nt: TGTGCCAGCAGCACCGGGCCAAATAGGGTGAGGGAACTCTCCTACGAGCAGTACTTC

j_call: TRBJ2-1
d_call: NA
clone_size: few
v_call: TRBV7-9
cdr3_aa: CASSLGNYNEQFF
cdr3_nt: TGTGCCAGCAGCTTAGGAAACTACAATGAGCAGTTCTTC

j_call: TRBJ2-1
d_call: NA
clone_size: NA
v_call: TRBV20-1
cdr3_aa: CSATMYNEQFF
cdr3_nt: TGCAGTGCTACGATGTACAATGAGCAGTTCTTC

j_call: TRBJ1-2
d_call: NA
clone_size: few
v_call: TRBV4-2
cdr3_aa: CASSQELEGSNYGYTF
cdr3_nt: TGTGCCAGCAGCCAAGAGTTAGAGGGTTCTAACTATGGCTACACCTTC

j_call: TRBJ1-1
d_call: NA
clone_size: few
v_call: TRBV20-1
cdr3_aa: CSASEGMNTEAFF
cdr3_nt: TGCAGTGCTAGTGAAGGTATGAACACTGAAGCTTTCTTT

j_call: TRBJ2-3
d_call: NA
clone_size: few
v_call: TRBV7-9
cdr3_aa: CASSLVVGTQYF
cdr3_nt: TGTGCCAGCAGCTTAGTGGTAGGGACGCAGTATTTT

j_call: TRBJ1-1
d_call: TRBD1
clone_size: few
v_call: TRBV12-3/TRBV12-4
cdr3_aa: CASSWDRSNTEAFF
cdr3_nt: TGTGCCAGCAGTTGGGACAGGAGTAACACTGAAGCTTTCTTT

j_call: TRBJ1-5
d_call: NA
clone_size: few
v_call: TRBV7-2
cdr3_aa: CASSLVVGMGNQPQHF
cdr3_nt: TGTGCCAGCAGCTTAGTGGTAGGGATGGGCAATCAGCCCCAGCATTTT

j_call: TRBJ1-5
d_call: TRBD1
clone_size: NA
v_call: TRBV12-3/TRBV12-4
cdr3_aa: CASSLDRLVGRDQPQHF
cdr3_nt: TGTGCCAGCAGTTTGGACAGGTTAGTGGGGCGTGATCAGCCCCAGCATTTT

j_call: TRBJ2-3
d_call: NA
clone_size: NA
v_call: TRBV2
cdr3_aa: CASSLASTRTDTQYF
cdr3_nt: TGTGCCAGCAGCTTAGCGTCGACTAGGACAGATACGCAGTATTTT

j_call: TRBJ2-3
d_call: TRBD2
clone_size: few
v_call: TRBV20-1
cdr3_aa: CSARLAGVMDTQYF
cdr3_nt: TGCAGTGCTAGGTTGGCGGGGGTGATGGATACGCAGTATTTT

j_call: TRBJ2-1
d_call: TRBD2
clone_size: many
v_call: TRBV4-3
cdr3_aa: CASSPDLAETYNEQFF
cdr3_nt: TGCGCCAGCAGCCCAGATCTAGCGGAGACCTACAATGAGCAGTTCTTC

j_call: TRBJ1-1
d_call: TRBD1
clone_size: few
v_call: TRBV7-3
cdr3_aa: CASSLLRGDTEAFF
cdr3_nt: TGTGCCAGCAGCCTCCTCAGGGGGGACACTGAAGCTTTCTTT

j_call: TRBJ1-1
d_call: NA
clone_size: NA
v_call: TRBV7-9
cdr3_aa: CASRQGAHTEAFF
cdr3_nt: TGTGCCAGCAGACAGGGCGCCCACACTGAAGCTTTCTTT

j_call: TRBJ1-2
d_call: NA
clone_size: NA
v_call: TRBV25-1
cdr3_aa: CASSEFGATGYTF
cdr3_nt: TGTGCCAGCAGTGAATTCGGAGCGACTGGCTACACCTTC

j_call: TRBJ2-5
d_call: NA
clone_size: many
v_call: TRBV7-2
cdr3_aa: CASSYQGLGETQYF
cdr3_nt: TGTGCCAGCAGCTATCAGGGCCTGGGGGAGACCCAGTACTTC

j_call: TRBJ2-1
d_call: NA
clone_size: NA
v_call: TRBV30
cdr3_aa: CAWSVRIGDGNEQFF
cdr3_nt: TGTGCCTGGAGTGTACGGATAGGGGATGGAAATGAGCAGTTCTTC

j_call: TRBJ1-5
d_call: TRBD1
clone_size: few
v_call: TRBV7-9
cdr3_aa: CASSSGEWTGHQPQHF
cdr3_nt: TGTGCCAGCAGCTCTGGGGAATGGACAGGGCACCAGCCCCAGCATTTT

j_call: TRBJ1-5
d_call: TRBD1
clone_size: NA
v_call: TRBV20-1
cdr3_aa: CSASGGNSNQPQHF
cdr3_nt: TGCAGTGCTTCAGGGGGTAACAGCAATCAGCCCCAGCATTTT

j_call: TRBJ1-5
d_call: TRBD1
clone_size: few
v_call: TRBV27
cdr3_aa: CASSPRTGPMAQHF
cdr3_nt: TGTGCCAGCAGTCCACGGACAGGTCCTATGGCCCAGCATTTT

j_call: TRBJ2-3
d_call: NA
clone_size: few
v_call: TRBV12-3/TRBV12-4
cdr3_aa: CASSFGEINTQYF
cdr3_nt: TGTGCCAGCAGTTTTGGGGAAATCAATACGCAGTATTTT

j_call: TRBJ2-6
d_call: NA
clone_size: NA
v_call: TRBV4-1
cdr3_aa: CASSQESTGLGANVLTF
cdr3_nt: TGCGCCAGCAGCCAAGAATCGACCGGGTTGGGGGCCAACGTCCTGACTTTC

j_call: TRBJ2-5
d_call: TRBD2
clone_size: NA
v_call: TRBV3-1
cdr3_aa: CASSQTGLPSGTQYF
cdr3_nt: TGTGCCAGCAGCCAAACGGGACTACCTTCTGGGACCCAGTACTTC

j_call: TRBJ2-7
d_call: NA
clone_size: NA
v_call: TRBV20-1
cdr3_aa: CSAGGLSHEQYF
cdr3_nt: TGCAGTGCAGGGGGACTCTCTCACGAGCAGTACTTC

j_call: TRBJ2-1
d_call: TRBD2
clone_size: few
v_call: TRBV10-3
cdr3_aa: CAIRLAGFQQFF
cdr3_nt: TGTGCCATCAGACTAGCGGGGTTTCAGCAGTTCTTC

j_call: TRBJ2-2
d_call: NA
clone_size: few
v_call: TRBV24-1
cdr3_aa: CATSDTGELFF
cdr3_nt: TGTGCCACCAGTGACACCGGGGAGCTGTTTTTT

j_call: TRBJ2-2
d_call: TRBD1
clone_size: NA
v_call: TRBV18
cdr3_aa: CAVYRDRGTGELFF
cdr3_nt: TGTGCCGTGTACCGGGACAGGGGCACCGGGGAGCTGTTTTTT

j_call: TRBJ2-3
d_call: TRBD2
clone_size: many
v_call: TRBV5-6
cdr3_aa: CASRMLGAGTDTQYF
cdr3_nt: TGTGCCAGCAGGATGCTAGGAGCGGGAACAGATACGCAGTATTTT

j_call: TRBJ2-6
d_call: NA
clone_size: NA
v_call: TRBV6-2/TRBV6-3
cdr3_aa: CASSYRGTGANVLTF
cdr3_nt: TGTGCCAGCAGCTACCGGGGTACTGGGGCCAACGTCCTGACTTTC

j_call: TRBJ2-6
d_call: NA
clone_size: few
v_call: TRBV7-2
cdr3_aa: CASSLGVGFSGANVLTF
cdr3_nt: TGTGCCAGCAGCTTAGGAGTAGGATTTTCTGGGGCCAACGTCCTGACTTTC